This T cell receptor (beta chain) was recorded in a study of OX40 agonist ivuxolimab in advanced cancers. General study points: The antigens recognized by the expanded peripheral T cells, that is their antigen specificity, were not determined.

After removal of 3 bases from V and 1 base from J, the junction contained 2 bases not matched to a gene. Germline lookup yields CDR1 SGHNT and CDR2 YYREEE (reference sequence). The CDR3 is 14 amino acids. The repertoire was sequenced with immunoSEQ multiplex PCR; TCRdb's copy has only in-frame clones and lacks some. Of around 80,000 clones detected, about 86% appear once; the ten largest clones hold around 6.6%. About this clone: Its target is not known.

Prior autoimmune disease or systemic immunosuppression barred patients. The specimen comprised CD4+ or CD8+ T cells sorted from blood, sampled in a trial of the OX40 agonist ivuxolimab. The chain links TRBV5-4 to TRBJ2-3, with 7 bases identical to TRBD1. The clonotype originates from an adult with an advanced solid tumor such as melanoma, head and neck, liver or kidney cancer. CDR3 sequence: CASSYGQGTDTQYF. The CDR3 DNA is TGTGCCAGCAGCTACGGACAGGGCACAGATACGCAGTATTTT.